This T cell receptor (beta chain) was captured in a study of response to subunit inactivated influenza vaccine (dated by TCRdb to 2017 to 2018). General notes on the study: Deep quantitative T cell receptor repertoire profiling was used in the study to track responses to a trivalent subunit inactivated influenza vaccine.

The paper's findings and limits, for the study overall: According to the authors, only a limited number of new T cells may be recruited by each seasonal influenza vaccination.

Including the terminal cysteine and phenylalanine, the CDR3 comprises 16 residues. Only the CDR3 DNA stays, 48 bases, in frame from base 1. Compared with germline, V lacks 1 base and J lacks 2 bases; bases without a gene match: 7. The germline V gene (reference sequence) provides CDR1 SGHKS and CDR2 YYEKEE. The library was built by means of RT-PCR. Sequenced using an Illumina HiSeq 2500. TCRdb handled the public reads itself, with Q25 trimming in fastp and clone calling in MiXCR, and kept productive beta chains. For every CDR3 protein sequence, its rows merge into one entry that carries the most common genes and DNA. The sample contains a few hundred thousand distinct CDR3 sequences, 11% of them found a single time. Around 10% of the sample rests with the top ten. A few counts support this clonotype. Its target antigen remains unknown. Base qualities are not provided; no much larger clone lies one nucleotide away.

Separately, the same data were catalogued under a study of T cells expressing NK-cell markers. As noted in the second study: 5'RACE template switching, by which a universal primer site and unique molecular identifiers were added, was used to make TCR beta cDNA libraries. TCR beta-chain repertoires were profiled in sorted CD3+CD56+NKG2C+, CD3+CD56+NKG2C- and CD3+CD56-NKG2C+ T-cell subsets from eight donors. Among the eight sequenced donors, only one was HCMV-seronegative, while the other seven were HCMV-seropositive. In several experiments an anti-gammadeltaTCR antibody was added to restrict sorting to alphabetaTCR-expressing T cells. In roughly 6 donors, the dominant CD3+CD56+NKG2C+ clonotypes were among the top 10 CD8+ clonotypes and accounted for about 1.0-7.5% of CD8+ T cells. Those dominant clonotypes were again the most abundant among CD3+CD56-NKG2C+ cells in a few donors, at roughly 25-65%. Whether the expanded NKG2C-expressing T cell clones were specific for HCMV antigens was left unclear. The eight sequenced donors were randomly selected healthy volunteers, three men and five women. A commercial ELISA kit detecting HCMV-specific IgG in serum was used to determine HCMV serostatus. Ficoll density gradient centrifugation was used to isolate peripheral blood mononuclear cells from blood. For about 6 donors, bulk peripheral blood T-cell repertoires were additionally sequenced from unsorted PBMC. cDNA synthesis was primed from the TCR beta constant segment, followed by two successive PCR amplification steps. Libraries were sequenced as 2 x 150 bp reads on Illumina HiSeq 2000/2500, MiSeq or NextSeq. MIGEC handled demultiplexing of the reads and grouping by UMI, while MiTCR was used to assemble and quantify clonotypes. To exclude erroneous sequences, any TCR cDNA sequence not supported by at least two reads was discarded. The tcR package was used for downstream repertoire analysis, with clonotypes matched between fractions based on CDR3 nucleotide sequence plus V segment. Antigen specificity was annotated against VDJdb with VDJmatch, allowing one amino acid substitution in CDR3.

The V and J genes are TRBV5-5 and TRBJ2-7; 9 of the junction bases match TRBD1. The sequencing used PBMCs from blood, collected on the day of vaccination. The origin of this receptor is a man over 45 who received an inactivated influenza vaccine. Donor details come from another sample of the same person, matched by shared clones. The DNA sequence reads TGTGCCAGCAGCTTGACTTGGGGACAGGGTACCTACGAGCAGTACTTC. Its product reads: CASSLTWGQGTYEQYF. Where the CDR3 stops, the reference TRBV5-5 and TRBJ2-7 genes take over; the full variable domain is DAGVTQSPTHLIKTRGQQVTLRCSPISGHKSVSWYQQVLGQGPQFIFQYYEKEERGRGNFPDRFSARQFPNYSSELNVNALLLGDSALYLCASSLTWGQGTYEQYFGPGTRLTVT.